The sequence of this T cell receptor (beta chain) was determined in a study of neurological immune-mediated disorders. Each CDR3 protein gets one entry after TCRdb re-called the 5' RACE reads with MiXCR. The data hold tens of thousands of distinct CDR3 sequences, with around 9.9% observed a single time. V was shortened by 3 bases and J by 4 bases, with 9 bases between the two germline ends. The CDR3 length is 14 residues. The sample holds many counts of this clonotype. The TCR originated in a man aged 50 or older in good health. The chain carries TRBV12-3 or TRBV12-4 and TRBJ2-2, with TRBD1 as a possible D gene (5 bases). The sample taken for sequencing was PBMCs. In DNA, the CDR3 is TGTGCCAGCAGTTTCTCTCAGGGCACCGGGGAGCTGTTTTTT. As protein: CASSFSQGTGELFF.